This T cell receptor (beta chain) was found in a study of spatial heterogeneity in lung cancer. Study findings and constraints: Expanded tumor TCRs that were ubiquitous appeared in blood more at resection than follow-up.

Time point reported: sample taken at primary tumor resection. From tumor, nontumor lung or frozen PBMC, whole RNA was taken unsorted for sequencing. Patients with untreated early-stage non-small cell lung cancer, numbering 55 to 75, were the donors. A distinct unique molecular identifier was carried by each TCR cDNA molecule. Via MiXCR, TCRdb re-called the 5' RACE reads, giving one row per CDR3 protein. The sample carries about 92,000 distinct CDR3 sequences, 12% recorded once. A note on this clonotype: The antigen is undetermined.

The source is a male donor with early-stage non-small cell lung cancer. The starting material was PBMCs, obtained at surgery.

CDR3 in DNA: TGCAGCGTTGGAGAAGGTGGATTAGAGACCCAGTACTTC. The encoded protein is CSVGEGGLETQYF. This chain links TRBV29-1 with TRBJ2-5; D is uncertain. V was shortened by 4 bases and J by 4 bases, with 13 bases between the two germline ends. Germline CDR1 and CDR2: SQVTM and ANQGSEA. The CDR3 extends over 13 amino acids.